The entry below describes one T cell receptor (beta chain). Its antigen is undetermined. The sample belongs to a study of cytomegalovirus exposure and HLA in healthy donors. Study-wide findings and caveats: Rarity characterized most TCR sequences, yet some public TCRs appeared in many donors. A later analysis appeared to link common viral pathogens to several of the most significant clusters. The authors later found most CMV-associated TCR beta chains appeared HLA-restricted. A later analysis linked a missense variant in DCLRE1C to the trimming of TCR beta V and J genes.

Amplification used 60 Vbeta primers and 13 Jbeta primers. The data were produced by immunoSEQ multiplex PCR, yet TCRdb's version contains in-frame clones alone and is incomplete. The sample contains about 150,000 clones, approximately 90% of which appear only once. The V gene's germline CDR1 is KGHSH and CDR2 LQKENI. V was clipped by 2 bases and J by 0 bases; unmatched bases: 4. This CDR3 region has 15 residues. The sequence derives from a woman in her 30s in good health and CMV-seronegative. V usage is TRBV18 and J usage is TRBJ2-7, with TRBD1 identical over 7 bases. The sequencing sample was made of PBMCs. The CDR3 nucleotides read TGTGCCAGCTCACCAGACAGGGTTAGCTCCTACGAGCAGTACTTC. Its translation is CASSPDRVSSYEQYF.